This T cell receptor (beta chain) was found in a study of blood T cell repertoires in COVID-19. Across the study: Spain, Italy and the United States supplied samples that represented acute and convalescent COVID-19.

This table comes from immunoSEQ multiplex PCR, and its TCRdb copy is limited to in-frame clones, with some not included. The table lists about 170,000 clones, roughly 86% of them singletons. The specimen sequenced was peripheral blood. This sequence was found in an elderly woman with COVID-19, enrolled during active disease.

CDR3 region: CASSPLTEMAFF. The DNA for the CDR3 is TGTGCCAGCTCACCTCTGACAGAGATGGCTTTCTTT. The chain is built from TRBV18 and TRBJ1-1, with TRBD1 as a possible D gene (5 bases). This CDR3 region has 12 residues. V dropped 3 bases and J dropped 11 bases, with 13 bases sitting between them. Germline V gene sequence: CDR1 KGHSH, CDR2 LQKENI.